One sample yielded the 7 T cell receptor beta chains listed below, sequenced in a study of T cell changes during pregnancy in multiple sclerosis. Measured with immunoSEQ multiplex PCR; TCRdb has only the in-frame clones, and not every one. The sample contains more than 80,000 clones, roughly nine tenths of which appear only once. The sample in question was peripheral blood, obtained in the first trimester of pregnancy. Receptors were obtained from a female donor with multiple sclerosis, enrolled in a pregnancy study.

In nucleotides, the CDR3 is TGTGCCAGCACCCAGGAGGGACAGGCCTCGGACGAGCAGTACTTC. Its protein is CASTQEGQASDEQYF. The chain employs TRBV28 and TRBJ2-7; 8 bases fit TRBD1. V shed 7 bases and J 5 bases; nucleotides not matched to a gene: 13. The CDR3 is 15 amino acids. Per the germline V gene, CDR1 is MDHEN and CDR2 is SYDVKM.

The genes are TRBV15 and TRBJ1-1; tentatively, D is TRBD1 (5 bases). Trimming stripped 3 bases from V and 1 base from J, with 9 bases between. The CDR3 contains 14 residues. Germline CDR1 is LNHNV and CDR2 is YYDKDF (reference sequence). CDR3 region: CATSSNQGNTEAFF. The CDR3 nucleotides read TGTGCCACCAGCAGTAATCAGGGGAACACTGAAGCTTTCTTT.

The table lists this clone with a count of one. The chain employs TRBV5-1 and TRBJ1-1; 8 bases are shared with TRBD1. This CDR3 region has 16 residues. V dropped 0 bases and J dropped 3; count of bases not matched to a gene: 7. In germline, CDR1 is SGHRS, CDR2 YFSETQ. The CDR3 coding sequence is TGCGCCAGCAGCTTGGCAGGGGGCAAGGGGTACACTGAAGCTTTCTTT. This encodes CASSLAGGKGYTEAFF.

This chain joins TRBV7-6 and TRBJ2-5, with 9 bases matching TRBD2. Trimming cost V 5 bases and J 0 bases; bases outside gene matches: 4. CDR1 SGHVS and CDR2 FNYEAQ come from the germline V gene. This CDR3 region has 15 residues. The CDR3 reads CASSIGTSYQETQYF. The CDR3 DNA is TGTGCCAGCAGCATCGGGACTAGCTACCAAGAGACCCAGTACTTC.

This chain links TRBV28 with TRBJ2-3, with TRBD2 identical over 7 bases. The CDR3 is 15 amino acids. Per germline, CDR1 MDHEN and CDR2 SYDVKM. With 6 bases clipped from V and 1 base from J, the junction kept 7 bases outside the gene matches. DNA of the CDR3: TGTGCCAGCAGAAGGACTAGATCGGGCACAGATACGCAGTATTTT. Its protein product is CASRRTRSGTDTQYF. The whole variable domain, remainder taken from reference TRBV28 and TRBJ2-3, is DVKVTQSSRYLVKRTGEKVFLECVQDMDHENMFWYRQDPGLGLRLIYFSYDVKMKEKGDIPEGYSVSREKKERFSLILESASTNQTSMYLCASRRTRSGTDTQYFGPGTRLTVL.

In this sample, this clone turned up once. V and J are TRBV5-1 and TRBJ2-7; D ambiguous. Germline CDR1 reads SGHRS; CDR2 reads YFSETQ. This CDR3 is 15 amino acids long. Deletions cut 3 bases from V and 5 bases from J, with 18 bases between. This CDR3 is CASSYLTGQPNEQYF. As DNA, the CDR3 is TGCGCCAGCAGCTACCTGACTGGTCAACCTAACGAGCAGTACTTC.

This chain links TRBV4-2 with TRBJ1-1; 7 bases align to TRBD1. The CDR3 loop spans 13 amino acids. Trimming at V came to 4 bases and at J to 6 bases, leaving 5 bases not matched to a gene. Germline V lookup: CDR1 LGHNA, CDR2 YNFKEQ. The CDR3 nucleotides are TGTGCCAGCAGCCGCACAGGGGTCCCTGAAGCTTTCTTT. This translates into CASSRTGVPEAFF.